This T cell receptor beta chain was identified during a study of beta chain features in type 1 diabetes. Germline lookup yields CDR1 LGHNA and CDR2 YNFKEQ. The CDR3 runs to 20 residues. J gave up 6 bases and V 0 bases, and 20 bases lay outside the gene matches. Since all of the isolated RNA was reverse transcribed, expressed TCRB transcripts were what got sequenced. The protocol was immunoSEQ multiplex PCR, while the TCRdb copy is restricted to in-frame clones and leaves out a portion. The sample includes 200,000 to 250,000 clones, 9% to 10% of them seen just once. The clonotype was recovered from a woman in her late teens or twenties in good health. The rearrangement joins TRBV4-2 to TRBJ2-1; 7 bases fit TRBD2. Sequenced input: naive CD4+ T cells from blood. The CDR3 sequence: CASSQDWGGLRQGASNEQFF. For the CDR3, the DNA is TGTGCCAGCAGCCAAGATTGGGGGGGATTACGCCAGGGCGCGTCCAATGAGCAGTTCTTC.